The rows below give T cell receptor beta chains drawn from one sample of a study of PD-1 blockade in mismatch repair-deficient tumors. TCRdb keeps only in-frame clones here, not all; method: immunoSEQ multiplex PCR. The data hold some 100,000 clones, with under 90% observed a single time. Source: peripheral blood, taken approximately 8 months after starting pembrolizumab. These receptors came from an adult with mismatch repair-deficient cancer. CDR3s include the opening cysteine and the closing phenylalanine or tryptophan. Fields, in order: J gene, D gene, V gene, clone size, CDR3 protein, CDR3 DNA. The D gene is left open where the match is weak. Only some rows state a clone size, as once, few, many or a class for expanded clones.

J: TRBJ2-5
D: NA
V: TRBV11-3
size: NA
CDR3: CASSPPGGETQYF
DNA: TGTGCCAGCAGTCCTCCTGGTGGGGAGACCCAGTACTTC

J: TRBJ2-5
D: NA
V: TRBV6-6
size: NA
CDR3: CASNRQIRETQYF
DNA: TGTGCCAGCAATCGGCAAATACGGGAGACCCAGTACTTC

J: TRBJ2-7
D: TRBD2
V: TRBV27
size: NA
CDR3: CASRELAGPNEQYF
DNA: TGTGCCAGCAGGGAACTAGCGGGCCCAAACGAGCAGTACTTC

J: TRBJ1-2
D: NA
V: TRBV28
size: NA
CDR3: CAGMDADYGYTF
DNA: TGTGCCGGCATGGACGCAGACTATGGCTACACCTTC

J: TRBJ2-5
D: NA
V: TRBV6-6
size: NA
CDR3: CASRKGETQYF
DNA: TGTGCCAGCCGAAAGGGAGAGACCCAGTACTTC

J: TRBJ1-1
D: NA
V: TRBV19
size: NA
CDR3: CASSIDRFTEAFF
DNA: TGTGCCAGTAGTATAGATAGGTTCACTGAAGCTTTCTTT

J: TRBJ1-1
D: TRBD1
V: TRBV7-8
size: NA
CDR3: CASSSRDRGSNTEAFF
DNA: TGTGCCAGCAGCTCCCGGGACAGGGGGTCGAACACTGAAGCTTTCTTT

J: TRBJ2-3
D: NA
V: TRBV5-1
size: few
CDR3: CASIQGDSPTDTQYF
DNA: TGCGCCAGCATCCAAGGAGATTCTCCCACAGATACGCAGTATTTT

J: TRBJ2-3
D: TRBD2
V: TRBV18
size: NA
CDR3: CASSPLTSATDTQYF
DNA: TGTGCCAGCTCACCATTGACTAGCGCCACAGATACGCAGTATTTT

J: TRBJ2-7
D: TRBD2
V: TRBV25-1
size: NA
CDR3: CASSEFGGLAGGWEQYF
DNA: TGTGCCAGCAGTGAATTTGGAGGGCTAGCGGGAGGCTGGGAGCAGTACTTC

J: TRBJ1-2
D: NA
V: TRBV19
size: few
CDR3: CASSISRYNYGYTF
DNA: TGTGCCAGTAGTATATCCCGCTATAACTATGGCTACACCTTC

J: TRBJ1-4
D: NA
V: TRBV18
size: NA
CDR3: CASSPGATNEKLFF
DNA: TGTGCCAGCTCACCGGGGGCAACTAATGAAAAACTGTTTTTT

J: TRBJ2-1
D: NA
V: TRBV5-5
size: NA
CDR3: CASSWDSYNEQFF
DNA: TGTGCCAGCAGTTGGGACTCTTACAATGAGCAGTTCTTC

J: TRBJ1-1
D: NA
V: TRBV7-3
size: NA
CDR3: CASSFRAGTEAFF
DNA: TGTGCCAGCAGCTTCCGGGCTGGCACTGAAGCTTTCTTT

J: TRBJ1-1
D: NA
V: TRBV27
size: NA
CDR3: CASRRTVNTEAFF
DNA: TGTGCCAGCAGGCGGACAGTGAACACTGAAGCTTTCTTT